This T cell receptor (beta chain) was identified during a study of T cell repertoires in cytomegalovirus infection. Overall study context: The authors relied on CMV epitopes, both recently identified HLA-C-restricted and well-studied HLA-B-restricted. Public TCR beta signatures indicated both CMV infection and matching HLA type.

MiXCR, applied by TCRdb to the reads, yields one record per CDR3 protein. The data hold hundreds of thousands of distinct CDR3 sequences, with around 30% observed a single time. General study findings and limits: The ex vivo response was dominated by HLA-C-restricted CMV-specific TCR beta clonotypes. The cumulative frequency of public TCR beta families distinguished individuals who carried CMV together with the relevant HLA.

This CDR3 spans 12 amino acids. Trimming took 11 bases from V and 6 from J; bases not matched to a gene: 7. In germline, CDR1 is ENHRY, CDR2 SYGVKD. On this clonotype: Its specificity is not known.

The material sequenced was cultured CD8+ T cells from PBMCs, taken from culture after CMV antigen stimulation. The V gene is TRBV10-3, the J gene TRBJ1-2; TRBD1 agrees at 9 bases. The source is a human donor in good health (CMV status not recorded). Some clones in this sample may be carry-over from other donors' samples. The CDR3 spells CAASTGGDGYTF. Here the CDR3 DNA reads TGTGCCGCCAGTACAGGGGGCGATGGCTACACCTTC.